This TCR beta chain was sequenced in a study of T cells in Graves' hyperthyroidism and ophthalmopathy (dated by TCRdb to the late 2010s). In terms of the full investigation: Peripheral blood was sampled at the time of initial diagnosis, prior to any treatment. To identify TCR V-J signatures that set the groups apart, the researchers used a discovery cohort of 100 patients, made up of 40 to 45 with Graves' ophthalmopathy and about 59 with stable Graves' hyperthyroidism. Prospective prediction of ophthalmopathy was tested in an independent validation cohort consisting of 18 hyperthyroidism patients and 17 patients who later progressed to ophthalmopathy. For training and testing, the roughly 93 patients in the discovery cohort were randomly divided in a 7:3 ratio. The study also compared thyroid tissue and blood T-cell repertoires from more than five Graves' hyperthyroidism patients. Once sampling was done, hyperthyroidism patients were given methimazole at a starting dose of 30 mg daily, whereas ophthalmopathy patients were given high-dose intravenous methylprednisolone. According to the paper, TCR Vbeta CDR3 sequencing was carried out on 135 peripheral blood samples, which came from about 45 ophthalmopathy, roughly 75 hyperthyroidism and about 17 progressor patients. General study outcomes and caveats: In validation, the model predicted progression to ophthalmopathy a median of roughly 6.2 months before onset, with 65% to 71% sensitivity and just under 75% specificity. Blood samples also contained most of the expanded thyroid clonotypes (frequency above 0.001), which suggests that blood repertoires may reflect thyroid immune responses. No statistical method was used to fix the sample size in advance, and group allocation was not hidden from the investigators. In cross-validation, a model built on a 13 V-J signature told ophthalmopathy apart from stable hyperthyroidism with 87.88% sensitivity and 81% to 82% specificity, and in testing the same model reached 80%/75%.

V ends up 6 bases short and J 3 bases short, with an unmatched junction base count of 0. From the cysteine up to the phenylalanine, the CDR3 has a length of 12 residues. Only the CDR3 portion is preserved as DNA: 36 bases, with reading frame beginning at the first base. Amplification of TCR beta CDR3 regions was carried out from RNA transcripts. A first-round RT-PCR of the TCR CDR3 used the HTBI primer set with the Qiagen OneStep RT-PCR kit. Libraries were constructed in a second round of multiplex PCR, after which size selection and purification were carried out. Libraries were sequenced paired-end with 100 bp reads on an Illumina HiSeq2000. Per the original workflow: SOAPnuke was used to process the raw data, throwing out any read that contained adapters or uncalled bases, had a mean Phred below 15, or lacked an exact constant-primer or identifier match. COPE v1.2.5 was used to merge high-quality paired reads, and clonotypes were defined as unique nucleotide sequences. MiTCR v1.1 was used to align clonotypes to the IMGT TRBV, TRBD and TRBJ reference segments. The analysis included only V-J combinations with a frequency above 0.0001, which together covered approximately 99% of the repertoires. A TCS score was defined as the ratio of F50 (clonal expansion) to E x V (chaos), with BLOSUM62-based TCRdist applied between CDR3 peptides within each V-J. Welch's t-statistics and random forest reduced around 550 V-J features to some 14, which were used in a naive Bayes classifier (R e1071). TCRdb handled the public reads itself, with Q25 trimming in fastp and clone calling in MiXCR, and kept productive beta chains. For every CDR3 protein sequence, its rows merge into one entry that carries the most common genes and DNA. The V and J calls here are based on TCRdb, not the publication. This sample comprises over 500,000 distinct CDR3 sequences, 15% to 20% of them detected only once. 25% to 30% of the sample goes to the ten largest clones.

This clonotype appeared many times. The antigen this receptor binds is unknown. Base quality data are lacking; no much larger clone is found one base away. Ophthalmopathy patients had moderately to severely active disease, Clinical Activity Score of at least 3, NOSPECS grade of at least 4, and duration under 3 months. Exclusion was applied to patients with uncontrolled infections, other autoimmune diseases, pregnancy or lactation. Diagnoses relied on clinical symptoms, serum thyroxine and TRAb, thyroid ultrasound and orbital computed tomography. PBMCs were isolated from about 9.1 ml of fresh peripheral blood by Ficoll-Paque density gradient centrifugation. Total RNA was extracted using Trizol reagent, and RNA quality was assessed on an Agilent 2100 Bioanalyzer.

The receptor was derived from a woman in her 30s with Graves' ophthalmopathy. Source material: blood. The V and J segments used are TRBV12-3 or TRBV12-4 and TRBJ2-7, with TRBD2 identical over 9 junction bases. The nucleotides are TGTGCCAGCAGGACTAGCGGCTACGAGCAGTACTTC. It specifies CASRTSGYEQYF.